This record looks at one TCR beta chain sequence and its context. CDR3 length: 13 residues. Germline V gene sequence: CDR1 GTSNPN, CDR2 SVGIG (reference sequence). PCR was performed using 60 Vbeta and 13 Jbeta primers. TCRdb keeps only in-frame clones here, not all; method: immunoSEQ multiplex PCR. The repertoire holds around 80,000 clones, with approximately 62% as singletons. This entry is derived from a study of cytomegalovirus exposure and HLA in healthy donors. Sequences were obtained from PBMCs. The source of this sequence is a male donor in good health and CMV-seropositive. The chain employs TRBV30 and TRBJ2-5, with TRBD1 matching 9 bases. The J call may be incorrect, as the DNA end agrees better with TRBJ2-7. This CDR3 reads CAWMGTGRYEQYF. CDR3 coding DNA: TGTGCCTGGATGGGGACAGGGCGCTACGAGCAGTACTTC.